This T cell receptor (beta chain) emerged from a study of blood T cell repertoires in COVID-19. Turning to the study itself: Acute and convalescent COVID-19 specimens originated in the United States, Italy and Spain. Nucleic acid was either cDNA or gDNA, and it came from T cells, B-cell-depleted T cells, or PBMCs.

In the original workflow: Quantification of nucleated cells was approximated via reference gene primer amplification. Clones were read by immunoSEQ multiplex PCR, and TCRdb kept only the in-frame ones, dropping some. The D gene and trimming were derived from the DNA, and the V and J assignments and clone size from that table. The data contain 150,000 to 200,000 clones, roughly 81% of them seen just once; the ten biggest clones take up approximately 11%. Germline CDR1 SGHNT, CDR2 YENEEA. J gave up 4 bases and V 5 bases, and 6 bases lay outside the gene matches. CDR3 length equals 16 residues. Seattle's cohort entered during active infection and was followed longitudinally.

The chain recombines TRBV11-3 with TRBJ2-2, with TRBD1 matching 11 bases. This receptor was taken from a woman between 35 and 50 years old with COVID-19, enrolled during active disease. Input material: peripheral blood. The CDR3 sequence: CASSPGGTGGTGELFF. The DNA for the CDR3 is TGTGCCAGCAGCCCAGGAGGGACAGGGGGCACCGGGGAGCTGTTTTTT.